A single sample gave rise to the 32 T cell receptor beta chains below, sequenced in a study of cytomegalovirus exposure and HLA in healthy donors. The PCR made use of 60 Vbeta and 13 Jbeta primers. Using immunoSEQ multiplex PCR, the repertoire was profiled, and TCRdb retains in-frame clones only, with some absent. The sample has more than 150,000 clones; roughly 87% are singletons. The material sequenced was PBMCs. Source of these receptors: a girl under three years old in good health and CMV-seronegative.

The gene calls are TRBV14 and TRBJ2-1; possible D gene TRBD2, 5 bases. Looked up from germline, CDR1 is SGHDN and CDR2 is FVKESK. Trimming took 2 bases from V and 2 from J, leaving 10 bases between them. The CDR3 totals 15 residues. CDR3 sequence (DNA): TGTGCCAGCAGCCAACGCTCACTAGCCTACAATGAGCAGTTCTTC. It is translated as CASSQRSLAYNEQFF.

V and J are TRBV18 and TRBJ1-1; 7 nucleotides agree with TRBD1. The CDR3 contains 14 residues. V shed 6 bases, J shed 4 bases, and the junction held 8 bases outside the gene matches. Per germline, CDR1 KGHSH and CDR2 LQKENI. The CDR3 DNA follows: TGTGCCAGCTCGCCCACAGGGGAACCCACTGAAGCTTTCTTT. Its translation: CASSPTGEPTEAFF.

The chain uses TRBV19 and TRBJ1-2, with D tentatively TRBD1 (5 bases). Trimming pared 4 bases from V and 5 bases from J, leaving 17 bases between. The CDR3 contains 15 residues. Germline V gene lookup returns CDR1 LNHDA and CDR2 SQIVND (reference sequence). CDR3 in DNA: TGTGCCAGTAGTAAGATGTCGACAGACTCTTATGGCTACACCTTC. Protein sequence: CASSKMSTDSYGYTF.

This chain uses TRBV6-1 with TRBJ1-4, with D tentatively TRBD1 (6 bases). CDR1 MNHNS and CDR2 SASEGT come from the germline V gene. The CDR3 has 16 amino acids. V lost 2 bases, J lost 7 bases, and 17 bases lay in between. CDR3 loop: CASSESRDIGGEKLFF. CDR3 DNA sequence: TGTGCCAGCAGTGAATCCCGGGACATAGGCGGTGAAAAACTGTTTTTT.

V and J are TRBV5-8 and TRBJ1-5, with D uncertain. Trimming took off 4 bases at V and 4 bases at J, with 9 bases between the two ends. This CDR3 spans 13 amino acids. CDR1 SGHTS and CDR2 YDEGEE come from the germline V gene. The CDR3 region is CASSPPGNQPQHF. DNA of the CDR3: TGTGCCAGCAGCCCCCCGGGGAATCAGCCCCAGCATTTT.

CDR3 protein: CSVESGAGADTQYF. CDR3 DNA sequence: TGCAGCGTTGAATCGGGGGCGGGGGCAGATACGCAGTATTTT. The chain recombines TRBV29-1 with TRBJ2-3, with D maybe TRBD2 (7 bases). CDR1 is SQVTM, CDR2 ANQGSEA, per germline. V gave up 2 bases and J gave up 4 bases, with 13 bases separating them. This CDR3 contains 14 residues.

V usage is TRBV4-1 and J usage is TRBJ1-6; no clear D gene. Per germline, CDR1 MGHRA and CDR2 YSYEKL. The CDR3 runs 15 residues. V was shortened by 0 bases and J by 7 bases, with 10 bases between the two germline ends. In nucleotides, the CDR3 is TGCGCCAGCAGCCAAGATATAACATCCAATTCACCCCTCCACTTT. Its translation is CASSQDITSNSPLHF.

Only one count was recorded for this clone. This chain links TRBV27 with TRBJ2-3; D perhaps matches TRBD2 (5 bases). In germline, CDR1 is MNHEY, CDR2 SMNVEV (reference sequence). The V end lost 3 bases, the J end lost 4 bases, and 11 bases lay between the germline ends. The CDR3 is 14 residues long. CDR3 region: CASSLSLSADTQYF. The CDR3 nucleotides read TGTGCCAGCAGTTTGTCCCTTAGCGCAGATACGCAGTATTTT.

The chain couples TRBV7-8 to TRBJ2-1, with D maybe TRBD1 (5 bases). V was trimmed by 5 bases and J by 6 bases, leaving 20 bases between them. Germline V lookup: CDR1 SGHVS, CDR2 FQNEAQ. The CDR3 spans 16 residues. Here the CDR3 reads CASSPNLDSWFNEQFF. The CDR3 coding sequence is TGTGCCAGCAGCCCCAACTTAGACAGTTGGTTCAATGAGCAGTTCTTC.

This clone was counted a single time. The rearrangement joins TRBV7-6 to TRBJ2-7, with a tentative D call TRBD1 (6 bases). Germline V gene lookup returns CDR1 SGHVS and CDR2 FNYEAQ. Trimming shortened V by 5 bases and J by 2 bases, and 13 bases separated the two germline ends. This CDR3 has 14 amino acids. The CDR3 loop reads CASSTGDTPYEQYF. The DNA for the CDR3 is TGTGCCAGCAGCACTGGGGACACTCCCTACGAGCAGTACTTC.

A single count supports this clone. The chain has TRBV5-1 and TRBJ2-5, with D perhaps matching TRBD1 (7 bases). The DNA end is a closer match to TRBJ2-7, so the J assignment may be wrong. Germline-derived CDR1 and CDR2 are SGHRS and YFSETQ. CDR3 length equals 15 residues. CDR3 amino acids: CASSSEGASSFEQYF. DNA for the CDR3: TGCGCCAGCAGCTCGGAGGGGGCTAGTAGTTTCGAGCAGTACTTC.

This clone has only one observation. V usage is TRBV6-1 and J usage is TRBJ2-4; possible D gene TRBD1, 6 bases. Between the trimmed V and J ends, which lost 4 bases and 0 bases, there was a span of 10 bases. Looked up from germline, CDR1 is MNHNS and CDR2 is SASEGT. The CDR3 covers 15 residues. CDR3 sequence (DNA): TGTGCCAGCAGTGGGACAGCCCTAGCCAAAAACATTCAGTACTTC. This translates into CASSGTALAKNIQYF.

This chain uses TRBV9 with TRBJ1-3; tentatively, D is TRBD1 (6 bases). Germline CDR1 is SGDLS and CDR2 is YYNGEE. The CDR3 runs to 15 residues. V lost 4 bases and J 0 bases, leaving 11 bases between the germline ends. The CDR3 DNA reads as TGTGCCAGCAGCAAGGGACAAAGCTCTGGAAACACCATATATTTT. As protein: CASSKGQSSGNTIYF.

The CDR3 region is CASSQEPTGRWHYGYTF. For the CDR3, the DNA is TGTGCCAGCAGCCAAGAGCCGACAGGGAGGTGGCACTATGGCTACACCTTC. This rearrangement joins TRBV14 to TRBJ1-2; 7 bases align to TRBD1. The V and J ends lost 0 bases and 3 bases, in that order; junction bases with no gene match: 10. The CDR3 length is 17 residues. The V gene's germline CDR1 is SGHDN and CDR2 FVKESK.

The V call is TRBV6-5, the J call TRBJ2-5, with 10 bases identical to TRBD1. Germline CDR1 and CDR2: MNHEY and SVGAGI. Trimming at V came to 4 bases and at J to 5 bases, leaving 4 bases not matched to a gene. The CDR3 is made up of 14 amino acids. CDR3 DNA sequence: TGTGCCAGCAGTTCGACAGGGGGCCGGGAGACCCAGTACTTC. Amino acids: CASSSTGGRETQYF.

The V and J genes are TRBV19 and TRBJ1-2; the match to TRBD1 covers 9 bases. Germline values: CDR1 LNHDA, CDR2 SQIVND (reference sequence). The V gene end was trimmed by 2 bases and the J gene end by 5 bases; junction bases not matched to a gene: 12. This CDR3 contains 17 residues. Written as DNA, the CDR3 is TGTGCCAGTAGTATACCTCGGACAGGGGTACCGCCATATGGCTACACCTTC. Translation gives CASSIPRTGVPPYGYTF.

The chain combines TRBV5-1 with TRBJ2-1; 8 bases are shared with TRBD2. CDR3 size: 18 residues. The trim removed 4 bases at V and 8 bases at J, leaving 20 bases unmatched. Looked up from germline, CDR1 is SGHRS and CDR2 is YFSETQ. CDR3 loop: CASSHWGPGGGQKDEQFF. CDR3 coding DNA: TGCGCCAGCAGCCACTGGGGGCCCGGGGGGGGGCAGAAGGATGAGCAGTTCTTC.

The genes are TRBV12-5 and TRBJ2-3; D is possibly TRBD2 (5 bases). V lost 0 bases and J 0 bases, leaving 10 bases between the germline ends. The CDR3 is 16 residues long. From germline, CDR1 is LGHNT and CDR2 FRNRAP. The CDR3 loop is CASGLVLVSSTDTQYF. The CDR3 DNA sequence: TGTGCTAGTGGTTTGGTACTAGTTTCTAGCACAGATACGCAGTATTTT. Full variable domain (remainder filled in from reference TRBV12-5 and TRBJ2-3): DARVTQTPRHKVTEMGQEVTMRCQPILGHNTVFWYRQTMMQGLELLAYFRNRAPLDDSGMPKDRFSAEMPDATLATLKIQPSEPRDSAVYFCASGLVLVSSTDTQYFGPGTRLTVL.

This clone came up a few times. The V gene is TRBV27, the J gene TRBJ1-2; weak D call: TRBD1 (5 bases). Germline V CDR1 and CDR2: MNHEY, SMNVEV (reference sequence). The V and J ends lost 3 bases and 6 bases respectively, with 26 bases between them. This CDR3 has 18 amino acids. This CDR3 reads CASSFRPPTRATLHGYTF. The CDR3 DNA follows: TGTGCCAGCAGTTTCCGTCCCCCTACCAGGGCCACCCTCCATGGCTACACCTTC.

CDR3 DNA sequence: TGTGCCAGCAGCTTAGGTTCGTCGGCAGATACGCAGTATTTT. Amino acid sequence: CASSLGSSADTQYF. V and J are TRBV7-9 and TRBJ2-3; no definite D call. The V end lost 1 base, the J end lost 4 bases, and 9 bases lay between the germline ends. Germline V CDR1 and CDR2: SEHNR, FQNEAQ (reference sequence). The CDR3 is 14 amino acids.

The CDR3 sequence is CASSPRQELLGANVLTF. The CDR3 DNA reads as TGTGCCAGCAGCCCCCGACAGGAGTTGCTCGGGGCCAACGTCCTGACTTTC. This chain connects TRBV9 to TRBJ2-6; possibly TRBD1 for D (6 bases). Germline CDR1 and CDR2: SGDLS and YYNGEE. This CDR3 contains 17 residues. V lost 4 bases to trimming and J lost 4 bases, with 18 bases between them.

This clone was recorded a few times. The V call is TRBV6-1, the J call TRBJ1-2; TRBD1 matches 7 bases. Germline V gene sequence: CDR1 MNHNS, CDR2 SASEGT. The CDR3 has 14 residues. With 2 bases clipped from V and 7 bases from J, the junction kept 7 bases outside the gene matches. The CDR3 loop is CASSEFTGEGGYTF. The CDR3 bases are TGTGCCAGCAGTGAATTTACAGGGGAAGGTGGCTACACCTTC.

The chain uses TRBV7-9 and TRBJ2-7; possibly TRBD1 for D (6 bases). The CDR3 sequence is 15 residues long. V lost 2 bases to trimming and J lost 0 bases, with 11 bases between them. CDR1 is SEHNR and CDR2 is FQNEAQ in the germline V gene (reference sequence). The CDR3 region is CASSLLGQNSYEQYF. The DNA of the CDR3 is TGTGCCAGCAGCTTACTAGGACAGAACTCCTACGAGCAGTACTTC.

The rearrangement uses TRBV5-5 and TRBJ1-2; TRBD1 agrees at 9 bases. The J segment lost 6 bases and the V segment lost 4 bases, leaving 1 base of the junction unmatched. Germline values: CDR1 SGHKS, CDR2 YYEKEE (reference sequence). CDR3 length: 12 residues. The CDR3 coding sequence is TGTGCCAGCAGCGGACAGGGGCATGGCTACACCTTC. Translated: CASSGQGHGYTF.

The chain employs TRBV7-9 and TRBJ1-1; D uncertain. V was pared by 5 bases and J by 1 base, with 14 bases between. The CDR3 totals 15 residues. Germline V lookup: CDR1 SEHNR, CDR2 FQNEAQ (reference sequence). The DNA for the CDR3 is TGTGCCAGCAGCCCGCCCACGGGGAGGAACACTGAAGCTTTCTTT. Translated: CASSPPTGRNTEAFF.

V is TRBV19 and J is TRBJ1-1; tentative D call: TRBD1 (6 bases). Germline V gene data show CDR1 as LNHDA and CDR2 as SQIVND (reference sequence). The CDR3 runs 14 residues. V lost 5 bases, J lost 0 bases, and 10 bases lay in between. CDR3 region: CASSWGGMNTEAFF. CDR3 DNA: TGTGCCAGTAGTTGGGGGGGCATGAACACTGAAGCTTTCTTT. Full variable domain (missing parts from reference TRBV19 and TRBJ1-1): DGGITQSPKYLFRKEGQNVTLSCEQNLNHDAMYWYRQDPGQGLRLIYYSQIVNDFQKGDIAEGYSVSREKKESFPLTVTSAQKNPTAFYLCASSWGGMNTEAFFGQGTRLTVV.

Worth noting for this clone: Additional DNA sequences in this sample encode the identical CDR3. The CDR3: CASSPPSGEQYF. Written as DNA, the CDR3 is TGTGCCAGCTCACCACCTAGCGGAGAGCAGTACTTC. This chain joins TRBV18 and TRBJ2-7, with D tentatively TRBD2 (6 bases). V was cut by 0 bases and J by 7 bases, with 7 bases left in between. This CDR3 has 12 amino acids. Germline lookup yields CDR1 KGHSH and CDR2 LQKENI.

The rearrangement links TRBV9 to TRBJ2-3; D unresolved. The CDR3 spans 15 residues. Between the trimmed V and J ends, which lost 0 bases and 2 bases, there was a span of 10 bases. Germline CDR1 and CDR2: SGDLS and YYNGEE. CDR3 sequence: CASSVGGINTDTQYF. DNA for the CDR3: TGTGCCAGCAGCGTAGGAGGTATTAACACAGATACGCAGTATTTT.

V gene TRBV9 combines with J gene TRBJ2-7; 10 bases are shared with TRBD1. Trimming at V came to 4 bases and at J to 2 bases, leaving 3 bases not matched to a gene. CDR1 is SGDLS, CDR2 YYNGEE, per germline. This CDR3 spans 14 amino acids. CDR3: CASSPGQGAYEQYF. The DNA for the CDR3 is TGTGCCAGCAGCCCCGGACAGGGGGCCTACGAGCAGTACTTC.

The CDR3 is CASSGPTSGGLVQYF. The CDR3 nucleotides are TGTGCCAGCAGCGGGCCGACTAGCGGGGGTCTAGTGCAGTATTTT. This chain links TRBV5-6 with TRBJ2-3; 12 bases are a match to TRBD2. There are 15 residues in the CDR3. Germline values: CDR1 SGHDT, CDR2 YYEEEE. V lost 4 bases and J lost 11; bases outside the gene matches: 11.

This chain connects TRBV15 to TRBJ2-1; tentatively, D is TRBD2 (6 bases). This CDR3 is built from 15 residues. V was trimmed by 2 bases and J by 6 bases, leaving 14 bases between them. The germline V gene has CDR1 LNHNV and CDR2 YYDKDF (reference sequence). CDR3 residues: CATSRRLDLSNEQFF. The CDR3 bases are TGTGCCACCAGCAGAAGACTAGACTTGAGCAATGAGCAGTTCTTC.

V and J are TRBV30 and TRBJ1-3, with D uncertain. The CDR3 extends over 14 amino acids. CDR1 GTSNPN and CDR2 SVGIG come from the germline V gene (reference sequence). Trimming removed 5 bases from V and 4 bases from J, with 15 bases in between. The CDR3 protein is CAWSAKQLGNTIYF. CDR3 DNA: TGTGCCTGGTCCGCCAAACAATTGGGAAACACCATATATTTT.